The following is a T cell receptor (beta chain) sequence with its context. In its sample, this clonotype was seen many times. Its antigen is unknown. No qualities accompany the bases; no much larger clone lies one base away. V and J lose 1 base and 11 bases, and a span of 17 bases separates them. The CDR3 has 14 amino acids, counting the end cysteine and phenylalanine. The read is trimmed to its CDR3 DNA, 42 bases read in frame from base 1. CDR1 and CDR2 are drawn from the germline V gene (reference sequence): SEHNR, FQNEAQ. The source of the sample is a study of T cell repertoires in cytomegalovirus infection (dated 2019 in TCRdb). For context, the study as a whole: Donor HLA type was relevant to the analysis, because carriage of CMV infection together with the matching HLA type was indicated by public TCR beta signatures. Results the study describes overall, beyond this receptor: In both this cohort and an independent roughly 400-donor cohort, the cumulative frequency of public TCR beta family members distinguished carriers of CMV infection plus the relevant HLA type. In the ex vivo response, HLA-C-restricted CMV-specific TCR beta clonotypes were dominant, and in two of eight donors the single most frequent clonotype came from this HLA-C-restricted group.

TCRdb names Illumina HiSeq 1500 as the instrument used. In-frame beta chains were kept once TCRdb had trimmed the public reads at Q25 with fastp and called clones with MiXCR. All rows with the same CDR3 protein become a single entry with the most common DNA and genes. Across this sample there are 480,000 or so distinct CDR3 sequences, with around 11% seen only once. 10% of the sample is held by the ten biggest clonotypes. Specimen: PBMCs. The chain is assembled from TRBV7-9 and TRBJ1-1; TRBD1 is a weak D gene call, 5 bases matching. The clonotype comes from a human donor in good health (CMV status not recorded). Some clones in this sample may be carry-over from other donors' samples. The DNA sequence is given as TGTGCCAGCAGCTTAGGGACACAAAACATTTACGCTTTCTTT. The encoded protein is CASSLGTQNIYAFF.